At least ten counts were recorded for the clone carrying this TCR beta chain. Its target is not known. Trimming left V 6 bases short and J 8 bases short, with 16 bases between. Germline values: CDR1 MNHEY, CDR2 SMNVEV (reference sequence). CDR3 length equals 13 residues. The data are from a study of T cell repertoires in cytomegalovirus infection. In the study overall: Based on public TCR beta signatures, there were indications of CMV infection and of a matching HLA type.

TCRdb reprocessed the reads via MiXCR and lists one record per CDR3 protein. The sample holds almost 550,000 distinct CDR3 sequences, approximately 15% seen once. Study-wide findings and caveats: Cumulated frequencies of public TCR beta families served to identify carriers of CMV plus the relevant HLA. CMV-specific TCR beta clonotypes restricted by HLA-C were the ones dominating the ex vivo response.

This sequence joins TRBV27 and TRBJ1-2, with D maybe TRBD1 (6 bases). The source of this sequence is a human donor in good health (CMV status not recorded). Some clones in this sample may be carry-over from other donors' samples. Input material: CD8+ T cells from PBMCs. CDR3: CASSVRGGEGYTF. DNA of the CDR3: TGTGCCAGCAGCGTTAGGGGGGGGGAAGGCTACACCTTC.